The next 3 T cell receptor beta chains were all read from a single sample in a study of blood T cell repertoires in COVID-19. This table comes from immunoSEQ multiplex PCR, and its TCRdb copy is limited to in-frame clones, with some not included. The sample carries 250,000 to 400,000 clones, around 88% recorded once. The sequenced sample consisted of peripheral blood. These TCRs come from a woman aged 25 to 39 with COVID-19, enrolled during active disease.

The chain uses TRBV11-2 and TRBJ1-2, with D perhaps matching TRBD1 (6 bases). CDR1 and CDR2 (germline): SGHAT, FQNNGV. The CDR3 totals 16 residues. V lost 4 bases and J 4 bases, leaving 19 bases between the germline ends. For the CDR3, the DNA is TGTGCCAGCAGCTCATCCGACAGGATAGGGGGCTATGGCTACACCTTC. Amino acids: CASSSSDRIGGYGYTF.

The chain uses TRBV2 and TRBJ1-4; D gene unclear. This CDR3 region has 13 residues. The germline V gene has CDR1 SNHLY and CDR2 FYNNEI. V was trimmed by 6 bases and J by 12 bases, leaving 17 bases between them. CDR3 protein: CASSHRTEGELFF. Written as DNA, the CDR3 is TGTGCCAGCAGCCACAGAACCGAGGGTGAACTGTTTTTT. The full variable domain, rest sourced from reference TRBV2 and TRBJ1-4, is EPEVTQTPSHQVTQMGQEVILRCVPISNHLYFYWYRQILGQKVEFLVSFYNNEISEKSEIFDDQFSVERPDGSNFTLKIRSTKLEDSAMYFCASSHRTEGELFFGSGTQLSVL.

This chain uses TRBV5-5 with TRBJ2-7; 7 nucleotides agree with TRBD1. Germline V lookup: CDR1 SGHKS, CDR2 YYEKEE (reference sequence). The CDR3 sequence is 14 residues long. CDR3 region: CASRNLPNDRETAV. The CDR3 nucleotides are TGTGCCAGCAGGAACCTACCCAACGACAGGGAGACCGCCGTC.